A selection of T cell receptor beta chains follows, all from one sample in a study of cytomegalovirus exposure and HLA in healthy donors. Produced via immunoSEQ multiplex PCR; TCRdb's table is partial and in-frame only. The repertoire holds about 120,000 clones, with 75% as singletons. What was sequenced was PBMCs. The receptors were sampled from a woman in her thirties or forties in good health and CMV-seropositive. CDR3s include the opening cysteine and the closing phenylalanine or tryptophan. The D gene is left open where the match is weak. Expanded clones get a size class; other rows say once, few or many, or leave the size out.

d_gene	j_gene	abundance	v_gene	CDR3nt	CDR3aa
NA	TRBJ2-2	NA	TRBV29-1	TGCAGCGCCCGGGACACACTCTACACCGGGGAGCTGTTTTTT	CSARDTLYTGELFF
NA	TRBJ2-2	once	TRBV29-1	TGCAGCGTTGGAGGGTTTCCGAGCGTACGGGAGCTGTTTTTT	CSVGGFPSVRELFF
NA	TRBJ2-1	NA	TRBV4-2	TGTGCCAGCAGCCAAGAGGGGGGGGCCAGCTCCTACAATGAGCAGTTCTTC	CASSQEGGASSYNEQFF
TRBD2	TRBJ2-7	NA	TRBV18	TGTGCCAGCTCACCACGGGGACTAGCGGAAAGCGAGCAGTACTTC	CASSPRGLAESEQYF
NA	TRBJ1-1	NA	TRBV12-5	TGTGCTAGTGGCGCCGAGGGAGCCACTGAAGCTTTCTTT	CASGAEGATEAFF
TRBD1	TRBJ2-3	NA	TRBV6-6	TGTGCCAGCAGGGGGACAGGGGGCTGGACAGATACGCAGTATTTT	CASRGTGGWTDTQYF
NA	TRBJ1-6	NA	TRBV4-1	TGCGCCAGCAGCCAAGATCCTACGGGGAGCTCCTATAATTCACCCCTCCACTTT	CASSQDPTGSSYNSPLHF
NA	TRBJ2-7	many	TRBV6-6	TGTGCCAGCACCCCAGGGAGGATGGACTACGAGCAGTACTTC	CASTPGRMDYEQYF
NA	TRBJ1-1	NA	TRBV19	TGTGCCAGTAGTATAGCCCCGCCTGCGGCCGTAGCCATTCCCGGCACTGAAGCTTTCTTT	CASSIAPPAAVAIPGTEAFF
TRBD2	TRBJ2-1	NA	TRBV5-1	TGCGCCAGCAGCAAACTAGCGGGAGGTGGCAATGAGCAGTTCTTC	CASSKLAGGGNEQFF
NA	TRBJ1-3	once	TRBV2	TGTGCCAGCAGTGAAGACGGACAAAACACCATATATTTT	CASSEDGQNTIYF
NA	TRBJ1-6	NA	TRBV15	TGTGCCACCAGCCCGAGACAGACGAATTCACCCCTCCACTTT	CATSPRQTNSPLHF
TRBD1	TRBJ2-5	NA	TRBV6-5	TGTGCCAGCAGGGGGACCGGGACAGGCAAAGAGACCCAGTACTTC	CASRGTGTGKETQYF
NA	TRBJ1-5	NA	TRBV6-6	TGTGCCAGCACGCTGGGGCCCCCGGGCGATCAGCCCCAGCATTTT	CASTLGPPGDQPQHF
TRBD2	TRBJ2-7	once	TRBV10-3	TGTGCCATCAGTGACGGTAGCGGGAGGGGCTACGAGCAGTACTTC	CAISDGSGRGYEQYF
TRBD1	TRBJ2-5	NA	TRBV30	TGTGCCTGGAGTGAAGGACAGGGAGGAGGGGAGACCCAGTACTTC	CAWSEGQGGGETQYF
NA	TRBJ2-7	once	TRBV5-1	TGCGCCAGTGGGACTGTCTACGAGCAGTACTTC	CASGTVYEQYF
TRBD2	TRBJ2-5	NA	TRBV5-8	TGTGCCAGCAGCTTGACTAGCGGGGAGACCCAGTACTTC	CASSLTSGETQYF
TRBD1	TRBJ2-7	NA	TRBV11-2	TGTGCCAGCAGCTCCTGGACAGGGGACGAGCAGTACTTC	CASSSWTGDEQYF
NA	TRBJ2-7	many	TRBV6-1	TGTGCCTCGTGGGCCCGGGGGACCAGCTCCTACGAGCAGTACTTC	CASWARGTSSYEQYF
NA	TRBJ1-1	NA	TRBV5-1	TGCGCCAGCAGCTTTAACAGGGCAAGGAACACTGAAGCTTTCTTT	CASSFNRARNTEAFF
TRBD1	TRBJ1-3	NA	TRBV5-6	TGTGCCAGCAGCGGCAGGGGGCTCGGAAACACCATATATTTT	CASSGRGLGNTIYF
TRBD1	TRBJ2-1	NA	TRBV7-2	TGTGCCAGCAGCTTAGGGGCAGGGGGCTTTAGAAATGAGCAGTTCTTC	CASSLGAGGFRNEQFF
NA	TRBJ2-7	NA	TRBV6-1	TGTGCCAGCACCAAAGGGCAGGGGAACGACTACGAGCAGTACTTC	CASTKGQGNDYEQYF
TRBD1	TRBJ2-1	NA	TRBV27	TGTGCCAGCAGTTTGGGATGGGACAGGGGGAATGAGCAGTTCTTC	CASSLGWDRGNEQFF
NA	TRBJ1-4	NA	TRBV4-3	TGCGCCAGCAGCCTACAGGAAACTAATGAAAAACTGTTTTTT	CASSLQETNEKLFF
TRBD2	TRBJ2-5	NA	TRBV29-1	TGCAGCGTTGACGGGACTAGCGGGAGGGCCGTCAAAGAGACCCAGTACTTC	CSVDGTSGRAVKETQYF
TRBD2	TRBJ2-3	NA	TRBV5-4	TGTGCCAGCAGCTTTCTAGCGGGGGAAGGTGAGACGCAGTATTTT	CASSFLAGEGETQYF
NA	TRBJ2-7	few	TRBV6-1	TGTGCCAGCAGTGAAGCCCACAGCATACTTACGCCCTACGAGCAGTACTTC	CASSEAHSILTPYEQYF
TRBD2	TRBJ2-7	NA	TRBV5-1	TGCGCCAGCAGCGGCAGGGCGTCTAGCGGGGTCTCCTACGAGCAGTACTTC	CASSGRASSGVSYEQYF
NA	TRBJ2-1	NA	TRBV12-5	TGTGCTAGTGGTTTGAGGGGGGGCGCAAACAATGAGCAGTTCTTC	CASGLRGGANNEQFF
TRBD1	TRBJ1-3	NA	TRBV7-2	TGTGCCAGCAGCTTAGACGCGTCAGGGGGCGGAAACACCATATATTTT	CASSLDASGGGNTIYF
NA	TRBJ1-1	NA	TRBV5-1	TGCGCCAGCAGCTTGGACATGAACACTGAAGCTTTCTTT	CASSLDMNTEAFF
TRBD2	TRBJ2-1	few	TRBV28	TGTGCCAGCATCGGGACTAGCGGGACAAAATACAATGAGCAGTTCTTC	CASIGTSGTKYNEQFF
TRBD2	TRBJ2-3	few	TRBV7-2	TGTGCCAGCAGCTTACGGGGGGGCCGGGCAGATACGCAGTATTTT	CASSLRGGRADTQYF
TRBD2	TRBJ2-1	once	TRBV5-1	TGCGCCAGCAGCACCCACCTCCCTAGCGGAGAATACAATGAGCAGTTCTTC	CASSTHLPSGEYNEQFF
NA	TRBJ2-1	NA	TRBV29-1	TGCAGCGTTGAATCTCTAGTCGTCTACAATGAGCAGTTCTTC	CSVESLVVYNEQFF
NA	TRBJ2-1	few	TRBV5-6	TGTGCCAGCAGCTTGGAAGCTTCGAGGCAGTTCTTC	CASSLEASRQFF
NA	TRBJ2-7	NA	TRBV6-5	TGTGCCAGCAGTTACTCTGCGGGGAGTCCCTACGAGCAGTACTTC	CASSYSAGSPYEQYF
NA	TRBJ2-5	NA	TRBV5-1	TGCGCCAGCAGCTTGGCCATGAAGTGGGGCAGTCAAGAGGCCCAGTACTTC	CASSLAMKWGSQEAQYF
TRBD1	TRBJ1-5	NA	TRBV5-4	TGTGCCAGCAGCTGGGGGACAGGGAGCAATCAGCCCCAGCATTTT	CASSWGTGSNQPQHF
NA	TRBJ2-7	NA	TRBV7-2	TGTGCCAGCAGCTTGAGGGACAAGGCTTACGAGCAGTACTTC	CASSLRDKAYEQYF
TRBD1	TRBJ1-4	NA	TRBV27	TGTGCCAGCAGTTTAACCCCAGGGGGCGTAGGAGAAAAACTGTTTTTT	CASSLTPGGVGEKLFF
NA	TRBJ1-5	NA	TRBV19	TGTGCCACCTCACAGCATAGCAATCAGCCCCAGCATTTT	CATSQHSNQPQHF
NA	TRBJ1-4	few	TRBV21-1	TGTGCCAGCAGCGGCAGAAATGAAAAACTGTTTTTT	CASSGRNEKLFF
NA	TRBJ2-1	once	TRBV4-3	TGCGCCAGCAGCCAAGATCAACTAGTCGAGCAGTTCTTC	CASSQDQLVEQFF
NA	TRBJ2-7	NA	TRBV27	TGTGCCAGCAGTTTCCTAGGGGGCTACGAGCAGTACTTC	CASSFLGGYEQYF
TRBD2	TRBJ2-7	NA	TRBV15	TGTGCCACCAGCAGAGCGGGACTAGCGAGCTCCTACGAGCAGTACTTC	CATSRAGLASSYEQYF
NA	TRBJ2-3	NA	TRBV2	TGTGCCAGCAGTGAACAGGGCTTTAGCACAGATACGCAGTATTTT	CASSEQGFSTDTQYF